This T cell receptor beta chain was observed in a study of cytomegalovirus exposure and HLA in healthy donors. Study as a whole: Assignment to the Caucasian-associated ancestry cluster applied to approximately 80% of the approximately 390 genotyped donors. Whole-study results and caveats: A later analysis appeared to link common viral pathogens to several of the most significant clusters. Later, TCR association rates were found to vary by HLA locus, highest for DRB1 and lowest for HLA-C.

Of note for this clone: Its antigen is undetermined.

Both 60 Vbeta primers and 13 Jbeta primers went into the PCR. Libraries were prepared by immunoSEQ multiplex PCR; TCRdb keeps only in-frame clonotypes and omits some of them. The table includes around 130,000 clones, around 75% detected once. Specimen: PBMCs. The source of this sequence is a man aged 30 to 45 in good health and CMV-seronegative.

DNA of the CDR3: TGTGCCACCGCGACAGGGGGATACACCGGGGAGCTGTTTTTT. This codes for CATATGGYTGELFF. V usage is TRBV25-1 and J usage is TRBJ2-2; 9 nucleotides match TRBD1. Losses at the gene ends were 10 bases for V and 3 bases for J; bases not matched to a gene: 6. Germline lookup yields CDR1 MGHDK and CDR2 SYGVNS. The CDR3 is 14 residues long.